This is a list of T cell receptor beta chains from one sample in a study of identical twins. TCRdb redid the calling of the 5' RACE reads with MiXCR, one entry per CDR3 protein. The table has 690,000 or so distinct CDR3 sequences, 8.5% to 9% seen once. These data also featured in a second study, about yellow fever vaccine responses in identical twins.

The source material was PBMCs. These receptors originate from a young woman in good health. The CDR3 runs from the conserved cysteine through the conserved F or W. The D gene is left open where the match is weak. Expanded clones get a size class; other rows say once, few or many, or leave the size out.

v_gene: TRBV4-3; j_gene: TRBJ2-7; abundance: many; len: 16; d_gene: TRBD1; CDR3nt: TGCGCCAGCAGCCAGGGGCTAGACAGGGGGCAGAAAGAGCAGTACTTC; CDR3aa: CASSQGLDRGQKEQYF
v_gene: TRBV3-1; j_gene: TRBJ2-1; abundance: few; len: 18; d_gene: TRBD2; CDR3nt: TGTGCCAGCAGCCAAGAGGGCCCCGGGACTAGCGGGAACAATGAGCAGTTCTTC; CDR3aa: CASSQEGPGTSGNNEQFF
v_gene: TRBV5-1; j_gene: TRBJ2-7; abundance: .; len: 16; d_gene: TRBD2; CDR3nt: TGCGCCAGCAGCTTGGCCGGGACTAGCGGGAGTCACGAGCAGTACTTC; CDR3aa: CASSLAGTSGSHEQYF
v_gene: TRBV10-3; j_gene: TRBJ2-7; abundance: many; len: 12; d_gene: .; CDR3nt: TGTGCCATCAGTATCGAAGGAAACGAGCAGTACTTC; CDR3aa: CAISIEGNEQYF
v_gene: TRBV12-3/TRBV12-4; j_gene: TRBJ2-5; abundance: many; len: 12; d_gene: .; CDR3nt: TGTGCCAGCAGTTTAAGGGTAGAGACCCAGTACTTC; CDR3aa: CASSLRVETQYF
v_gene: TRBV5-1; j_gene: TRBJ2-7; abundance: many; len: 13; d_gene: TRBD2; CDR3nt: TGCGCCAGCAGCCGCGGGACTAGCGAAAAGCAGTACTTC; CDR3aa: CASSRGTSEKQYF
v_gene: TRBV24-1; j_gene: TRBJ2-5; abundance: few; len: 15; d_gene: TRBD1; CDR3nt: TGTGCCACCAGTGATCCGACAGGGGTTGGAGAGACCCAGTACTTC; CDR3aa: CATSDPTGVGETQYF
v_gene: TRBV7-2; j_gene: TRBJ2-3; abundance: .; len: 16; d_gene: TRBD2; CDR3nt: TGTGCCAGCAGCTTAGGTCGGGGGGGGCTGAGAGATACGCAGTATTTT; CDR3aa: CASSLGRGGLRDTQYF
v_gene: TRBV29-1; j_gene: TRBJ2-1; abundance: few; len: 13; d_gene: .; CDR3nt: TGCAGCGTTAGCCACTACTCCTACAATGAGCAGTTCTTC; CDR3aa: CSVSHYSYNEQFF
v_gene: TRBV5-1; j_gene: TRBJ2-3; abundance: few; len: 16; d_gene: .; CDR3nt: TGCGCCAGCAGCTTGTCGGGTCACCTTAACACAGATACGCAGTATTTT; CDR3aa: CASSLSGHLNTDTQYF
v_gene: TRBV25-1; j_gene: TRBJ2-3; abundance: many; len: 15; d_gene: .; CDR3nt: TGTGCCAGCAGCCGACGACAGGGCGGGGGAGATACGCAGTATTTT; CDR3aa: CASSRRQGGGDTQYF
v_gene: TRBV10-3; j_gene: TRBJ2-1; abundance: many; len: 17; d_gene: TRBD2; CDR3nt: TGTGCCATCAGTGAGTCGGGCGGGAGGGGCTCCTACAATGAGCAGTTCTTC; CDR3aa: CAISESGGRGSYNEQFF
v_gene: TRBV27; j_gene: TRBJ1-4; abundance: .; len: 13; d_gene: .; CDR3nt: TGTGCCAGCAGTTTTCGAGGTGATGAAAAACTGTTTTTT; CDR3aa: CASSFRGDEKLFF
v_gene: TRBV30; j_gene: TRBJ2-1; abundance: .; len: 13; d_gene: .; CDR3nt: TGTGCCTGGAGTCCTTCTTCTAGACAGGAGCAGTTCTTC; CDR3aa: CAWSPSSRQEQFF
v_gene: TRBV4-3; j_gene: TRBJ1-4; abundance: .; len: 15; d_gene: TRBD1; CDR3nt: TGCGCCAGCAGCTTCCACAGGGGCGGGAATGAAAAACTGTTTTTT; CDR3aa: CASSFHRGGNEKLFF
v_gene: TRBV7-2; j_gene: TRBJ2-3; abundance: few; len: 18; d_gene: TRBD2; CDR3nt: TGTGCCAGCAGCTTAGCGCGATCGGCGGGAGGTGCCCAGGATACGCAGTATTTT; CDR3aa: CASSLARSAGGAQDTQYF